This TCR beta chain originates from a study of blood T cells in healthy people across ages (dated by TCRdb to 2014 to 2015). With regard to the full study: Template switching captured roughly one uniquely barcoded TCR beta cDNA molecule per two T cells in model experiments. Using deep sequencing normalized with unique cDNA molecular identifiers, the study measured how TCR beta repertoire diversity changes with age. To avoid experimental bias, donors of different ages were spread randomly across the sequencing lanes. Using the same blood draw, the study looked at two additional independent replicas of 1 million unique cDNA reads for two donors, one aged 18 to 30 and the other aged 80 or older. Donors were grouped into four age groups: young (average approximately 16 years), middle-aged (approximately 41), aged (about 60) and long-lived (approximately 78).

What the authors observed across the whole study: Compared with the aged group, the long-lived group had more naive CD4+ T cells, fewer expanded clones and increased TCR diversity, suggesting age selection. As age increased, observed TCR beta diversity per million T cells dropped in a roughly linear way, and a significant reduction was already evident by age about 40. The CMV infection status of donors was not known, potentially confounding age-related changes in expanded clonotypes. Conclusive comparison of naive and antigen-experienced compartments was prevented by the profiling of bulk unsorted PBMCs. The percentage of naive T cells measured by flow cytometry correlated strongly with observed TCR beta diversity. Total diversity estimates from one million sequenced T cells were considered lower bounds and underestimates.

The roughly 39 donors, aged about 6 to 100 years, were systemically healthy Caucasian individuals from Russia. Each donor gave 9.5 to 10 milliliters of peripheral blood, drawn into EDTA-treated Vacutainer tubes. Ficoll-Paque density-gradient centrifugation was used to isolate PBMCs, with at least 6.5 million per sample. Trizol reagent was used to extract total RNA from the PBMCs, yielding at least 5 micrograms per sample. For every donor, an aliquot of PBMCs went through flow cytometry to measure the percentages of naive CD45RAhigh/CD27high T cells. Ends trimmed: V by 0 bases, J by 9 bases; bases unmatched to a gene: 3. CDR1 and CDR2, looked up from the germline V gene, are SGDLS and YYNGEE. The CDR3, cysteine through phenylalanine, is 15 amino acids long. Only the CDR3 part of the read is kept: 45 bases, read in frame from the first base. The receptor library was made with 5' RACE. The reads were generated on an Illumina HiSeq 2500. The second PCR ran for about 7 to 11 cycles and used a J-beta primer mix along with a sample-barcoded 5' primer. A template-switch 5' adaptor carrying 12 random nucleotides introduced a unique molecular identifier onto each TCR beta cDNA molecule. Each sample yielded at least 2.5 million CDR3-containing paired-end reads. First-strand cDNA was synthesized from all RNA with the Mint cDNA synthesis kit, primed by a TRBC-specific oligonucleotide. All cDNA was treated with uracil-DNA glycosylase and then went through a first 18-cycle PCR with the universal primers M1SS and BC2_uni_R. On the authors' methods: For normalization, 1 million high-quality reads were randomly selected from each sample, with every read carrying a distinct molecular identifier. Instead of being binned into consensus sequences, reads with shared molecular identifiers were discarded. MiTCR, run with a Q25 quality threshold and the strictest error-elimination algorithm, handled CDR3 identification, clonotype clustering and error correction. A nonparametric unseen species model with Euler transformation was used to estimate a lower bound on total TCR beta diversity. TCRdb cleaned the public reads at Q25 with fastp, built clones with MiXCR and kept in-frame beta chains. Rows with one shared CDR3 protein collapse into an entry with the most common genes and DNA. It is TCRdb's table, rather than the study itself, that gives the V and J calls and clone size. This sample has around 1,500,000 distinct CDR3 sequences in its table, and 28% of those were observed once. The ten largest clones capture 7% to 9% of the sample.

This clonotype has a handful of counts. It has no known antigen specificity. There are no base qualities to consult, and no much larger clone falls within one base. The rearrangement joined TRBV9 to TRBJ2-3, with 14 central nucleotides matching TRBD2. Sequencing was done on a sample of blood. This TCR was sampled from a woman aged 25 to 39 in good health. The DNA sequence is as follows: TGTGCCAGCAGCGTAGAGGGACTAGCGGGAGACACGCAGTATTTT. This gives the protein CASSVEGLAGDTQYF.